This entry lists 13 T cell receptor beta chains sequenced from one sample in a study of T cells in severe cutaneous drug reactions. Carbamazepine had induced Stevens-Johnson syndrome or toxic epidermal necrolysis in the sequenced donors. Libraries were made by iRepertoire multiplex PCR with TCR subtype-specific primers for bulk and single-cell sequencing. TCRdb processed the multiplex PCR reads again and assigns one entry to each CDR3 protein, with no DNA. Recorded for this sample: over 20,000 distinct CDR3 sequences. The material sequenced was PBMCs. These receptors all stem from a human donor with toxic epidermal necrolysis, a severe cutaneous drug reaction.

The genes are TRBV20-1 and TRBJ2-1; TCRdb's D call of TRBD1 is untestable without DNA. The germline V gene has CDR1 DFQATT and CDR2 SNEGSKA (reference sequence). The CDR3 has 15 amino acids. The CDR3: CSAEGTNKVGNEQFF.

This clonotype is classed as medium-sized by frequency. This chain joins TRBV18 and TRBJ1-5. The CDR3 is 15 residues long. From germline, CDR1 is KGHSH and CDR2 LQKENI. The CDR3 loop reads CASSVSGTPFQPQHF.

The chain employs TRBV5-1 and TRBJ2-1; TCRdb's D gene call, TRBD2, goes unchecked for lack of DNA. Germline CDR1 reads SGHRS; CDR2 reads YFSETQ. CDR3 length: 16 amino acids. The CDR3 sequence is CASSGASGSTYNEQFF.

This chain connects TRBV24-1 to TRBJ2-1; TCRdb returns TRBD2, unconfirmable since there is no DNA. CDR1 is KGHDR, CDR2 SFDVKD, per germline. The CDR3 runs to 16 residues. CDR3 loop: CATSDPTSGSYNEQFF.

The chain couples TRBV7-9 to TRBJ2-6. The CDR3 contains 15 residues. Per the germline V gene, CDR1 is SEHNR and CDR2 is FQNEAQ (reference sequence). CDR3 in amino acids: CASSHTPSGANVLTF. Complete variable domain (other parts from reference TRBV7-9 and TRBJ2-6): DTGVSQNPRHKITKRGQNVTFRCDPISEHNRLYWYRQTLGQGPEFLTYFQNEAQLEKSRLLSDRFSAERPKGSFSTLEIQRTEQGDSAMYLCASSHTPSGANVLTFGAGSRLTVL.

V gene TRBV18 combines with J gene TRBJ1-5; no DNA is available, so the TRBD1 call from TCRdb remains unchecked. There are 15 residues in the CDR3. Germline V lookup: CDR1 KGHSH, CDR2 LQKENI. The CDR3 protein is CASSLLGQGGQPQHF.

The rearrangement links TRBV29-1 to TRBJ2-3; TCRdb calls TRBD2, which cannot be checked without DNA. There are 13 residues in the CDR3. Germline values: CDR1 SQVTM, CDR2 ANQGSEA. This chain's CDR3 is CSAKAGGTDTQYF.

The genes are TRBV20-1 and TRBJ1-3; TCRdb proposes TRBD1, but this gene call is untestable without DNA. This CDR3 contains 15 residues. Looked up from germline, CDR1 is DFQATT and CDR2 is SNEGSKA (reference sequence). CDR3 sequence: CSATRDTISGNTIYF.

The chain recombines TRBV7-2 with TRBJ2-7. CDR3 length equals 14 residues. Germline CDR1 reads SGHTA; CDR2 reads FQGNSA. CDR3 protein: CASSSDASSYEQYF.

The genes are TRBV5-1 and TRBJ2-5; TCRdb picks TRBD2, but there is no DNA to check that call. CDR3 size: 17 residues. Germline V gives CDR1 SGHRS, CDR2 YFSETQ. The CDR3 protein is CASSFPRLAGLQETQYF.

The chain has TRBV4-2 and TRBJ2-7. This CDR3 spans 14 amino acids. Per the germline V gene, CDR1 is LGHNA and CDR2 is YNFKEQ. This chain's CDR3 is CASSQDRTSYEQYF.

V usage is TRBV7-9 and J usage is TRBJ2-1; TCRdb lists TRBD2, though no DNA is available to test this call. Germline V gene data show CDR1 as SEHNR and CDR2 as FQNEAQ (reference sequence). CDR3 length: 15 amino acids. CDR3 in amino acids: CASSPRLAGNNEQFF. The entire variable domain, with the rest obtained from reference TRBV7-9 and TRBJ2-1, is as follows: DTGVSQNPRHKITKRGQNVTFRCDPISEHNRLYWYRQTLGQGPEFLTYFQNEAQLEKSRLLSDRFSAERPKGSFSTLEIQRTEQGDSAMYLCASSPRLAGNNEQFFGPGTRLTVL.

The chain employs TRBV27 and TRBJ2-1; TCRdb indicates TRBD1, and absent DNA this call remains unverified. The CDR3 has 14 amino acids. Germline V gene data show CDR1 as MNHEY and CDR2 as SMNVEV (reference sequence). The CDR3 loop reads CASSLGGFYNEQFF.